These 27 T cell receptor beta chains were sequenced from one sample in a study of beta chain features in type 1 diabetes. cDNA synthesis used the whole RNA isolate, giving expressed TCRB sequences. The protocol was immunoSEQ multiplex PCR, while the TCRdb copy is restricted to in-frame clones and leaves out a portion. The table records 160,000 or so clones, less than 9.5% of them present only once. Sequences were obtained from central memory CD4+ T cells from blood. These receptor sequences come from a woman between 18 and 30 years old in good health.

Of note for this clone: Because it lacks the conserved phenylalanine or tryptophan at the end, this CDR3 is likely a read error. The limits of the CDR3 on the DNA are not certain, so only TCRdb's listed CDR3 is given. The chain is built from TRBV30 and TRBJ1-1; the DNA was not compared with TRBD1, the D call given in the table. In germline, CDR1 is GTSNPN, CDR2 SVGIG (reference sequence). Both ends counted, the CDR3 spans 11 residues. Here the CDR3 reads CAWSVLTRILY.

This clone was seen a handful of times. This chain links TRBV6-5 with TRBJ1-2; D might be TRBD1 (6 bases). From germline, CDR1 is MNHEY and CDR2 SVGAGI. This CDR3 has 12 residues. Trimming removed 7 bases at V and 8 bases at J, with 14 bases between. The CDR3 sequence: CASIDRFGGYTF. CDR3 DNA: TGTGCCAGCATCGACAGGTTTGGAGGCTACACCTTC.

This clone was counted between two and nine times. In DNA, the CDR3 is TGTGCCAGCAGCTTAGTCCCCCGGTCCTACGAGCAGTACTTC. It is translated as CASSLVPRSYEQYF. The chain recombines TRBV11-3 with TRBJ2-7; D call uncertain. In germline, CDR1 is SGHNT, CDR2 YENEEA. This CDR3 is 14 amino acids long. Trimming pared 1 base from V and 1 base from J, leaving 8 bases between.

This rearrangement joins TRBV2 to TRBJ1-6; D is possibly TRBD1 (5 bases). Germline V CDR1 and CDR2: SNHLY, FYNNEI. The CDR3 length is 14 residues. Between the trimmed V and J ends, which lost 2 bases and 10 bases, there was a span of 12 bases. Here the CDR3 reads CASSEWGVESPLHF. CDR3 nucleotides: TGTGCCAGCAGTGAATGGGGGGTGGAATCACCCCTCCACTTT.

This clone was observed a few times. The CDR3, as DNA: TGTGCCAGCAGCGTAAGCGGGGGCAAGGATCAGCCCCAGCATTTT. Translated, it gives CASSVSGGKDQPQHF. This chain joins TRBV9 and TRBJ1-5; the D gene is possibly TRBD1 (6 bases). Germline-derived CDR1 and CDR2 are SGDLS and YYNGEE. V dropped 1 base and J dropped 5 bases, with 13 bases sitting between them. The CDR3 has 15 amino acids.

This clone has just a few counts. The chain links TRBV11-3 to TRBJ2-3; 9 positions agree with TRBD2. Germline-derived CDR1 and CDR2 are SGHNT and YENEEA. This CDR3 spans 12 amino acids. J was trimmed by 9 bases and V by 5 bases; bases with no gene match: 3. As DNA, the CDR3 is TGTGCCAGCAGCCGGACTAGCGACACGCAGTATTTT. This translates into CASSRTSDTQYF.

This clone was seen a few times. The chain is built from TRBV6-5 and TRBJ1-3; D ambiguous. The CDR3 runs to 15 residues. Germline CDR1 reads MNHEY; CDR2 reads SVGAGI. V was cut by 0 bases and J by 4 bases, with 10 bases left in between. CDR3 loop: CASSYSGGLGNTIYF. The CDR3 DNA sequence: TGTGCCAGCAGTTACTCAGGCGGACTAGGAAACACCATATATTTT.

The V and J genes are TRBV2 and TRBJ2-5; TRBD2 aligns across 11 bases. Looked up from germline, CDR1 is SNHLY and CDR2 is FYNNEI. Germline trimming cut 6 bases from V and 8 bases from J; bases unmatched to any gene: 8. The CDR3 covers 14 residues. The CDR3, as DNA: TGTGCCAGCAGGTGGCTAGCGGGAGGTTATACCCAGTACTTC. This codes for CASRWLAGGYTQYF.

This clone was observed a few times. This chain connects TRBV27 to TRBJ1-1; the match to TRBD1 covers 7 bases. Trimming took 6 bases from V and 1 from J; bases not matched to a gene: 5. This CDR3 is built from 14 residues. CDR1 is MNHEY and CDR2 is SMNVEV in the germline V gene (reference sequence). The chain's CDR3 is CASRVRDRNTEAFF. The CDR3 DNA follows: TGTGCCAGCAGAGTAAGGGACAGGAACACTGAAGCTTTCTTT.

The J gene is TRBJ2-1, the V gene TRBV11-1; no clear D. The CDR3 consists of 17 residues. CDR1 and CDR2 (germline): SGHAT, FQDESV (reference sequence). V gave up 0 bases and J gave up 0 bases, with 12 bases separating them. The CDR3 loop is CASSLALVPSSYNEQFF. CDR3 DNA: TGTGCCAGCAGCTTAGCGTTAGTCCCGAGCTCCTACAATGAGCAGTTCTTC.

This clone was picked up a small number of times. This sequence joins TRBV7-2 and TRBJ1-1; D might be TRBD1 (5 bases). The CDR3 is made up of 13 amino acids. V was clipped by 4 bases and J by 5 bases, with 11 bases between them. Germline V gives CDR1 SGHTA, CDR2 FQGNSA. CDR3 region: CASSSDRQTEAFF. DNA for the CDR3: TGTGCCAGCAGCTCCGACAGACAAACTGAAGCTTTCTTT.

V gene TRBV7-2 combines with J gene TRBJ2-3; 9 nucleotides align to TRBD2. Trimming removed 5 bases from V and 0 bases from J; junction bases left unmatched: 9. The CDR3 is 17 residues long. Germline lookup yields CDR1 SGHTA and CDR2 FQGNSA. The CDR3 DNA reads TGTGCCAGCAGCAATAGCGGGGGCGACCTTAGCACAGATACGCAGTATTTT. Translating it yields CASSNSGGDLSTDTQYF.

The chain carries TRBV4-3 and TRBJ1-3; D is unclear. This CDR3 is built from 19 residues. CDR1 and CDR2 from the germline V gene are LGHNA and YSLEER. Trimming took 2 bases from V and 0 from J, leaving 20 bases between them. The CDR3 is CASSQTLTRQTFSGNTIYF. The DNA for the CDR3 is TGCGCCAGCAGCCAAACCCTCACGCGGCAGACCTTCTCTGGAAACACCATATATTTT.

J is TRBJ1-1 and V is TRBV7-2, with 8 bases that match TRBD1. This CDR3 has 14 amino acids. Germline V CDR1 and CDR2: SGHTA, FQGNSA. V trimming: 5 bases; J trimming: 6 bases; junction bases outside the gene matches: 8. CDR3 sequence (DNA): TGTGCCAGCAGCCGACGGACAGGGTCTCCTGAAGCTTTCTTT. Its translation: CASSRRTGSPEAFF.

The chain joins TRBV7-6 to TRBJ2-5; D is uncertain. The V end lost 0 bases, the J end lost 5 bases, and 10 bases lay between the germline ends. This CDR3 spans 14 amino acids. Germline values: CDR1 SGHVS, CDR2 FNYEAQ. The CDR3 spells CASSLAAPRETQYF. CDR3 sequence (DNA): TGTGCCAGCAGCTTAGCGGCCCCGCGGGAGACCCAGTACTTC.

CDR3 DNA: TGCGCCAGCAGCTCAAGAGGACGACATGGGGCACTGTTTTTT. It codes for CASSSRGRHGALFF. The chain links TRBV5-1 to TRBJ2-2, with a possible D match to TRBD1 (5 bases). V dropped 3 bases and J dropped 14 bases, with 20 bases sitting between them. The CDR3 sequence is 14 residues long. Germline lookup yields CDR1 SGHRS and CDR2 YFSETQ. The whole variable domain, filled in from reference TRBV5-1 and TRBJ2-2, reads KAGVTQTPRYLIKTRGQQVTLSCSPISGHRSVSWYQQTPGQGLQFLFEYFSETQRNKGNFPGRFSGRQFSNSRSEMNVSTLELGDSALYLCASSSRGRHGALFFGEGSRLTVL.

The V call is TRBV6-5, the J call TRBJ2-7; the D gene is possibly TRBD1 (8 bases). This CDR3 spans 13 amino acids. CDR1 and CDR2 from the germline V gene are MNHEY and SVGAGI. Trimming took off 6 bases at V and 5 bases at J, with 14 bases between the two ends. The CDR3 here is CASSDRGGNEQYF. As DNA, the CDR3 is TGTGCCAGCAGCGACAGGGGAGGGAACGAGCAGTACTTC.

This chain uses TRBV19 with TRBJ2-6, with 7 nucleotides matching TRBD1. Germline trimming cut 2 bases from V and 0 bases from J; bases unmatched to any gene: 10. Germline V gives CDR1 LNHDA, CDR2 SQIVND (reference sequence). CDR3 length equals 19 residues. The CDR3 nucleotides read TGTGCCAGTAGTATAAAACCGGGACAGAGAGGCTCTGGGGCCAACGTCCTGACTTTC. It yields the protein CASSIKPGQRGSGANVLTF.

This clone turned up a few times. V usage is TRBV6-6 and J usage is TRBJ1-2; TRBD1 aligns across 11 bases. The V gene end was trimmed by 6 bases and the J gene end by 7 bases; junction bases not matched to a gene: 10. Germline CDR1 and CDR2: MNHNY and SVGAGI (reference sequence). The CDR3 extends over 15 amino acids. The CDR3 coding sequence is TGTGCCAGCAGCTCCGGGACAGGGGGGACTCGTGGCTACACCTTC. This gives the protein CASSSGTGGTRGYTF.

This clone has just a few counts. The chain carries TRBV6-5 and TRBJ2-1; 11 bases are shared with TRBD2. The CDR3 totals 14 residues. CDR1 is MNHEY and CDR2 is SVGAGI in the germline V gene. J lost 7 bases, V lost 5 bases, and 4 bases had no gene match. For the CDR3, the DNA is TGTGCCAGCAGTGTAGCGGGGGGGCCGAATGAGCAGTTCTTC. Translated: CASSVAGGPNEQFF.

The rearrangement links TRBV7-2 to TRBJ2-5, with 7 bases lining up with TRBD2. The CDR3 is 15 amino acids. Trimming at V came to 1 base and at J to 5 bases, leaving 7 bases not matched to a gene. CDR1 is SGHTA, CDR2 FQGNSA, per germline. CDR3 region: CASSLVGGERETQYF. The CDR3 DNA is TGTGCCAGCAGCTTAGTGGGAGGGGAGAGGGAGACCCAGTACTTC. The whole variable domain, remainder taken from reference TRBV7-2 and TRBJ2-5, is GAGVSQSPSNKVTEKGKDVELRCDPISGHTALYWYRQSLGQGLEFLIYFQGNSAPDKSGLPSDRFSAERTGGSVSTLTIQRTQQEDSAVYLCASSLVGGERETQYFGPGTRLLVL.

This clone occurred a few times. The rearrangement joins TRBV5-1 to TRBJ1-6, with D possibly being TRBD1 (6 bases). CDR3 length: 15 residues. From germline, CDR1 is SGHRS and CDR2 YFSETQ. V lost 4 bases and J 5 bases, leaving 13 bases between the germline ends. CDR3 bases: TGCGCCAGCAGCCCACAGGGTCCGGATAATTCACCCCTCCACTTT. Translating gives CASSPQGPDNSPLHF.

The chain is built from TRBV6-5 and TRBJ1-5, with TRBD1 identical over 11 bases. This CDR3 has 14 residues. CDR1 is MNHEY and CDR2 is SVGAGI in the germline V gene. V trimming: 6 bases; J trimming: 6 bases; junction bases outside the gene matches: 4. Here the CDR3 reads CASRDRGLGQPQHF. The CDR3 DNA reads as TGTGCCAGCAGGGACAGGGGGCTTGGTCAGCCCCAGCATTTT.

The V and J genes are TRBV30 and TRBJ2-5; TRBD2 is a possible D gene (5 bases). The last part of the DNA fits TRBJ2-7 better; the J call may be wrong. The CDR3 runs 14 residues. Germline V CDR1 and CDR2: GTSNPN, SVGIG (reference sequence). CDR3 coding DNA: TGTGCCTGGAGATCCGGACTGCTGACCTACGAGCAGTACTTC. The encoded protein is CAWRSGLLTYEQYF.

This chain joins TRBV20-1 and TRBJ1-1; no definite D call. Trimming removed 2 bases from V and 3 bases from J, with 4 bases in between. The CDR3 totals 11 residues. Per the germline V gene, CDR1 is DFQATT and CDR2 is SNEGSKA (reference sequence). CDR3 residues: CSARPYTEAFF. DNA of the CDR3: TGCAGTGCTAGACCATACACTGAAGCTTTCTTT.

The rearrangement uses TRBV19 and TRBJ2-1; 11 bases match TRBD2. The germline CDR1 and CDR2 sequences are LNHDA and SQIVND (reference sequence). The CDR3 totals 14 residues. The V and J ends lost 7 bases and 7 bases, in that order; junction bases with no gene match: 6. DNA of the CDR3: TGTGCCAGTACCCGGACTAGCGGGCTGAATGAGCAGTTCTTC. Amino acids: CASTRTSGLNEQFF.

This chain uses TRBV5-1 with TRBJ2-3, with TRBD2 matching 7 bases. The germline V gene has CDR1 SGHRS and CDR2 YFSETQ. The V segment lost 5 bases and the J segment 1 base; nucleotides outside the gene matches: 7. The CDR3 spans 15 residues. CDR3 sequence: CASRGGDGGTDTQYF. The CDR3 DNA is TGCGCCAGCAGGGGAGGGGACGGAGGCACAGATACGCAGTATTTT.